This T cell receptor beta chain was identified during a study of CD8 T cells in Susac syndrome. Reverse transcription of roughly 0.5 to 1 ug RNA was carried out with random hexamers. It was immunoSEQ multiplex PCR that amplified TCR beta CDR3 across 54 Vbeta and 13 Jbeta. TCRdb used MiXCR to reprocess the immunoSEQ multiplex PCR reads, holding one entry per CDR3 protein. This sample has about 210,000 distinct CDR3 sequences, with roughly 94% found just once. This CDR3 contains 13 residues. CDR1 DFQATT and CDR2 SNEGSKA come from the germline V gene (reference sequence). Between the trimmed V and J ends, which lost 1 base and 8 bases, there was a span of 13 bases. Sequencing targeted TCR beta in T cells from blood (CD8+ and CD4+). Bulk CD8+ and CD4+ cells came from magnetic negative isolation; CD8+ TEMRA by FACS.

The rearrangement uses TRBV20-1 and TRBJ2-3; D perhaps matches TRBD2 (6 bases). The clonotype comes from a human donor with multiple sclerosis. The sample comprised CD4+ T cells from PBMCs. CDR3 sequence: CSARGPGGGTQYF. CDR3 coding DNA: TGCAGTGCTAGAGGACCTGGGGGAGGTACGCAGTATTTT.